This TCR beta chain is from a study of shared clonotypes between healthy human individuals. Measured with immunoSEQ multiplex PCR; TCRdb has only the in-frame clones, and not every one. The sample yields about 2 million clones, approximately 94% seen once. As concerns this clone: The junction does not match germline at one end; this may be a read error.

CDR1 MGHRA and CDR2 YSYEKL come from the germline V gene. The CDR3 has 15 residues. Positive CCR7 selection of CD45RO-negative cells yielded the naive CD8 cells, and terminally differentiated effector memory CD45RA+ cells were excluded. V and J are TRBV4-1 and TRBJ2-7; D may correspond to TRBD1 or TRBD2 (5 bases each). Source material: naive CD8+ T cells sorted from blood. This sequence was found in a man between 18 and 35 years old in good health. This CDR3 reads CASSQTGPSPYGQYF. The DNA for the CDR3 is TGCGCCAGCAGCCAAACGGGACCTTCCCCATACGGGCAGTACTTC.